These T cell receptor beta chains were read from a single sample in a study of T cell changes during pregnancy in multiple sclerosis. Using immunoSEQ multiplex PCR, the repertoire was profiled, and TCRdb retains in-frame clones only, with some absent. The sample has around 81,000 clones, roughly 92% seen once; the top ten hold over 3.5%. The sample was peripheral blood, taken after pregnancy. The receptors here all came from a female donor in good health, enrolled as a control in a pregnancy study. Each CDR3 is given with its conserved first and last residue. The order of the fields is J gene, V gene, D gene, clone size, CDR3 DNA, CDR3 protein. D genes are given only for firm matches. Rows may omit the clone size; those that give it use once, few, many or a size class.

>TRBJ2-5|TRBV7-9|TRBD1|NA
TGTGCCAGCAGCGAAACAGGGGGCGGGGGTTGGACCCAGTACTTC
CASSETGGGGWTQYF
>TRBJ2-7|TRBV15|TRBD1|NA
TGTGCCACCAGCACCCGGGACAGGGGCGAGCAGTACTTC
CATSTRDRGEQYF
>TRBJ1-2|TRBV18|TRBD1|NA
TGTGCCAGCTCACCAATGGACAGGGGGCGCTTCGGTGGTGGCTACACCTTC
CASSPMDRGRFGGGYTF
>TRBJ1-5|TRBV21-1|NA|NA
TGTGCCAGCAGCAAAATCCGGGACAGAGACCTTCGGCAGCCCCAGCATTTT
CASSKIRDRDLRQPQHF
>TRBJ2-3|TRBV6-4|NA|NA
TGTGCCAGCAGTGAGGGGGCAGGAAGCACAGATACGCAGTATTTT
CASSEGAGSTDTQYF
>TRBJ1-1|TRBV2|NA|NA
TGTGCCAGCACTGTAGGGGGGGGTGAAGCTTTCTTT
CASTVGGGEAFF
>TRBJ2-5|TRBV7-8|TRBD2|NA
TGTGCCAGCAGCTTTGGGAGCGGGAGTCCGGGAGAGACCCAGTACTTC
CASSFGSGSPGETQYF
>TRBJ2-3|TRBV5-4|TRBD2|NA
TGTGCCAGCAGCACGACTAGCGGAACAGATACGCAGTATTTT
CASSTTSGTDTQYF
>TRBJ1-3|TRBV4-2|TRBD1|NA
TGTGCCAGCAGCCAAGACTCTGGGACAGGAGGAAACACCATATATTTT
CASSQDSGTGGNTIYF
>TRBJ1-6|TRBV7-9|NA|NA
TGTGCCAGCAGCTTAGTTGCGGGCTTTAATTCACCCCTCCACTTT
CASSLVAGFNSPLHF
>TRBJ2-3|TRBV7-7|NA|NA
TGTGCTAGCAGCTTATTAGGGGTTTCCGATACGCAGTATTTT
CASSLLGVSDTQYF
>TRBJ1-2|TRBV5-4|NA|NA
TGTGCCAGCAGCGCACATCAATCTGACAAGCTTTTATTAGGCTACACCTTC
CASSAHQSDKLLLGYTF
>TRBJ2-1|TRBV5-4|TRBD1|NA
TGTGCCAGCAGTAAGGACAGGGATGGTCGGTTCTTC
CASSKDRDGRFF
>TRBJ2-7|TRBV19|NA|NA
TGTGCCAGTAGTACCACAGGACGCGAGCAGTACTTC
CASSTTGREQYF
>TRBJ2-7|TRBV4-1|NA|NA
TGCGCCAGCAGCCAAGTAGGAGAGTACGAGCAGTACTTC
CASSQVGEYEQYF
>TRBJ1-6|TRBV6-1|NA|once
TGTGCCAGCAGTGAATTGACTTATTCACCCCTCCACTTT
CASSELTYSPLHF
>TRBJ2-1|TRBV28|TRBD2|NA
TGTGCCGCCCGGACTAGCGGGGGGAACTACAATGAGCAGTTCTTC
CAARTSGGNYNEQFF
>TRBJ2-5|TRBV2|TRBD1|NA
TGTGCCAGCAGTGAGGACAGGAGTAGAGAGACCCAGTACTTC
CASSEDRSRETQYF
>TRBJ2-7|TRBV4-2|TRBD1|NA
TGTGCCAGCAGCCAAATGGGGACAGGGGCCTACGAGCAGTACTTC
CASSQMGTGAYEQYF
>TRBJ2-1|TRBV9|NA|NA
TGTGCCAGCAGCGCCTCAAGGGGGGGTCTTGAGCAGTTCTTC
CASSASRGGLEQFF
>TRBJ1-1|TRBV6-4|TRBD1|once
TGTGCCAGCAGTGACGGACAGGGAGGAGCTGAAGCTTTCTTT
CASSDGQGGAEAFF
>TRBJ2-1|TRBV7-9|TRBD2|NA
TGTGCCAGCAGGAATAGCGGGGGGGCCTACAATGAGCAGTTCTTC
CASRNSGGAYNEQFF
>TRBJ2-4|TRBV27|TRBD2|once
TGTGCCAGCAGTCCTCTAGCGGGAGTAGAGGACATTCAGTACTTC
CASSPLAGVEDIQYF
>TRBJ2-2|TRBV6-6|NA|once
TGTGCTACCTCCCCGAGGGAGTACACCGGGGAGCTGTTTTTT
CATSPREYTGELFF
>TRBJ1-1|TRBV6-5|NA|few
TGTGCCTCCAGAGGCTACGGGGGAGCTTTCTTT
CASRGYGGAFF
>TRBJ2-7|TRBV9|NA|NA
TGTGCCAGCTCTGGCGGGTCTAGCCAATATACCAGCGAGCAGTACTTC
CASSGGSSQYTSEQYF
>TRBJ2-1|TRBV5-6|TRBD2|NA
TGTGCCAGCAGCTTGAGCGGGAGGGCCGTCGCCTACAATGAGCAGTTCTTC
CASSLSGRAVAYNEQFF
>TRBJ2-5|TRBV4-2|NA|NA
TGTGCCAGCAGCCAAGAAAAATACGGAGACCAAGAGACCCAGTACTTC
CASSQEKYGDQETQYF
>TRBJ1-3|TRBV5-1|TRBD1|once
TGCGCCAGCAGCTCCACAGGGGAGGGAAACACCATATATTTT
CASSSTGEGNTIYF
>TRBJ1-5|TRBV5-1|NA|once
TGCGCCAGCAGCTTGAGCGGGTCCCAAGGTCAGCCCCAGCATTTT
CASSLSGSQGQPQHF
>TRBJ2-5|TRBV28|NA|once
TGTGCCAGCAGTTCGGGGTATATGAAGACCCAGTACTTC
CASSSGYMKTQYF
>TRBJ2-1|TRBV11-3|TRBD2|NA
TGTGCCAGCAGCTTAGGTGGGACTAGGGGGAACAATGAGCAGTTCTTC
CASSLGGTRGNNEQFF
>TRBJ2-7|TRBV28|NA|NA
TGTGCCAGTGGGCAGCCCTCTTACGAGCAGTACTTC
CASGQPSYEQYF
>TRBJ2-2|TRBV5-1|NA|NA
TGCGCCAGCAGCTACAGGGCGGGCACCGGGGAGCTGTTTTTT
CASSYRAGTGELFF
>TRBJ1-2|TRBV7-2|NA|NA
TGTGCCAGCAGCTTATTATCAGATAACTATGGCTACACCTTC
CASSLLSDNYGYTF
>TRBJ2-2|TRBV11-1|NA|once
TGTGCCAGCAGCTACTCCTTAGCGGCCGGGGAGCTGTTTTTT
CASSYSLAAGELFF
>TRBJ2-7|TRBV6-6|NA|NA
TGTGCCAGCAGGCCTGGGCCCTACGAGCAGTACTTC
CASRPGPYEQYF
>TRBJ2-3|TRBV15|TRBD2|few
TGTGCCACCAGCAGGTGGACTAGCGGGAGGATGACAGATACGCAGTATTTT
CATSRWTSGRMTDTQYF
>TRBJ1-5|TRBV2|TRBD1|NA
TGTGCCAGCAGGGGCCGGACAGGGCTCAATCAGCCCCAGCATTTT
CASRGRTGLNQPQHF
>TRBJ2-1|TRBV2|TRBD1|NA
TGTGCCAGCAGATTACGGACAGGGGATTACAATGAGCAGTTCTTC
CASRLRTGDYNEQFF
>TRBJ1-2|TRBV28|TRBD1|NA
TGTGCCAGCATTGGCCCAGGTCAGGGGGCTTTTCGTAACTATGGCTACACCTTC
CASIGPGQGAFRNYGYTF
>TRBJ2-5|TRBV29-1|NA|NA
TGCAGCGTCAGGCCCCAACCGGGACTGTACCAAGAGACCCAGTACTTC
CSVRPQPGLYQETQYF
>TRBJ2-1|TRBV7-3|TRBD2|NA
TGTGCCAGCGGGTGGCTAGCGGGAGATGAGCAGTTCTTC
CASGWLAGDEQFF
>TRBJ1-6|TRBV18|TRBD1|NA
TGTGCCAGCTCACGACAGGGGTTAAGATCACCCCTCCACTTT
CASSRQGLRSPLHF
>TRBJ2-1|TRBV4-1|TRBD2|NA
TGCGCCAGCAGCCTTGTCGGGAGGAATGAGCAGTTCTTC
CASSLVGRNEQFF
>TRBJ1-1|TRBV11-1|NA|NA
TGTGCCAGCAGCGCGCGAGGGAACACTGAAGCTTTCTTT
CASSARGNTEAFF
>TRBJ2-3|TRBV6-6|NA|NA
TGTGCCAGCAGTTATGGGGGGAGTCGTGCAGATACGCAGTATTTT
CASSYGGSRADTQYF
>TRBJ1-1|TRBV27|NA|NA
TGTGCCAGCAGTTTAAGCGGACGGAGCACTGAAGCTTTCTTT
CASSLSGRSTEAFF
>TRBJ2-1|TRBV5-4|TRBD2|once
TGTGCCAGCAGCTGGACTAGCGCCCTCAATGAGCAGTTCTTC
CASSWTSALNEQFF
>TRBJ1-2|TRBV27|TRBD1|NA
TGTGCCAGCAGTTTAAGGGGACAGAACTATGGCTACACCTTC
CASSLRGQNYGYTF
>TRBJ2-2|TRBV7-3|TRBD1|NA
TGTGCCAGCAGCTTCACCCCGTGGGACAGGGAAGAAACCGGGGAGCTGTTTTTT
CASSFTPWDREETGELFF
>TRBJ2-7|TRBV28|TRBD2|NA
TGTGCCAGCACCCTCCCGGGGGGACACGAGCAGTACTTC
CASTLPGGHEQYF
>TRBJ2-7|TRBV28|TRBD1|NA
TGTGCCAGTACGAGCGAGGGGACAGCATTTTACGAGCAGTACTTC
CASTSEGTAFYEQYF
>TRBJ2-6|TRBV7-9|TRBD1|NA
TGTGCCAGCAGCTTATTGGCGGGACAGGCTAACTCTGGGGCCAACGTCCTGACTTTC
CASSLLAGQANSGANVLTF